What follows are 24 T cell receptor beta chains derived from one specimen sequenced in a study of immune evolution from preneoplasia to lung adenocarcinoma. The table came from immunoSEQ multiplex PCR; TCRdb's copy has only in-frame clones and leaves some out. Found here are 3,000 to 4,500 clones, roughly 82% of them singletons; the top ten hold 6.5% to 8.5%. Sequenced input: FFPE invasive lung adenocarcinoma tissue. These receptors all stem from a person in their 70s with invasive lung adenocarcinoma.

The rearrangement links TRBV7-9 to TRBJ2-7; 7 bases align to TRBD1. V was clipped by 7 bases and J by 3 bases; unmatched bases: 9. Germline V CDR1 and CDR2: SEHNR, FQNEAQ (reference sequence). The CDR3 extends over 14 amino acids. The CDR3 nucleotides are TGTGCCAGCACCTCATCAGGGGGAGACTACGAGCAGTACTTC. Encoded protein: CASTSSGGDYEQYF.

J is TRBJ2-1 and V is TRBV11-2; no firm D call. The CDR3 length is 13 residues. V lost 1 base to trimming and J lost 3 bases, with 4 bases between them. Germline lookup yields CDR1 SGHAT and CDR2 FQNNGV. DNA for the CDR3: TGTGCCAGCAGCTTAGTCCTCTACAATGAGCAGTTCTTC. This sequence encodes CASSLVLYNEQFF.

The chain recombines TRBV2 with TRBJ2-7; unclear D gene. The CDR3 has 13 residues. V lost 1 base to trimming and J lost 3 bases, with 7 bases between them. CDR1 and CDR2 (germline): SNHLY, FYNNEI. DNA for the CDR3: TGTGCCAGCAGTGAAGGCTTAAACTACGAGCAGTACTTC. Translation gives CASSEGLNYEQYF. Filled out from reference TRBV2 and TRBJ2-7, the complete variable domain reads EPEVTQTPSHQVTQMGQEVILRCVPISNHLYFYWYRQILGQKVEFLVSFYNNEISEKSEIFDDQFSVERPDGSNFTLKIRSTKLEDSAMYFCASSEGLNYEQYFGPGTRLTVT.

This rearrangement joins TRBV13 to TRBJ2-2, with 7 bases matching TRBD2. V was pared by 4 bases and J by 5 bases, with 7 bases of the junction left unmatched. The CDR3 is 15 residues long. The V gene's germline CDR1 is PRHDT and CDR2 FYEKMQ (reference sequence). The CDR3, as DNA: TGTGCCAGCAGCTGGGGCCAGGGAGGGACCGGGGAGCTGTTTTTT. Amino acids: CASSWGQGGTGELFF.

There are a few counts of this clone. The rearrangement joins TRBV7-2 to TRBJ2-3; D is ambiguous. Germline V gene lookup returns CDR1 SGHTA and CDR2 FQGNSA. V lost 3 bases and J lost 6, with 7 bases in between. The length of the CDR3 is 12 residues. The CDR3 reads CASSFYGDTQYF. In nucleotides, the CDR3 is TGTGCCAGCAGCTTTTACGGTGATACGCAGTATTTT.

This clone was observed a few times. CDR3 sequence: CASSRWDRETQYF. CDR3 in DNA: TGTGCCAGCAGCCGGTGGGACCGGGAGACCCAGTACTTC. The V gene is TRBV14, the J gene TRBJ2-5; D is tentatively TRBD1 or TRBD2 (5 bases each). The germline V gene has CDR1 SGHDN and CDR2 FVKESK. Deletions cut 4 bases from V and 5 bases from J, with 11 bases between. The length of the CDR3 is 13 residues. Full variable domain (remainder filled in from reference TRBV14 and TRBJ2-5): EAGVTQFPSHSVIEKGQTVTLRCDPISGHDNLYWYRRVMGKEIKFLLHFVKESKQDESGMPNNRFLAERTGGTYSTLKVQPAELEDSGVYFCASSRWDRETQYFGPGTRLLVL.

The rearrangement uses TRBV6-5 and TRBJ1-4, with a tentative D call TRBD1 (6 bases). The CDR3 contains 14 residues. The V end was cut by 2 bases, the J end by 6 bases, with 10 bases between. Germline CDR1 is MNHEY and CDR2 is SVGAGI. As DNA, the CDR3 is TGTGCCAGCAGTTACCGGGGGGCGGATGAAAAACTGTTTTTT. Protein: CASSYRGADEKLFF.

The count of this clone is one. The chain has TRBV5-4 and TRBJ2-7, with 8 bases matching TRBD1. Germline V gene lookup returns CDR1 SGHNT and CDR2 YYREEE (reference sequence). This CDR3 comprises 15 residues. V shed 4 bases, J shed 5 bases, and the junction held 11 bases outside the gene matches. The CDR3 bases are TGTGCCAGCAGCCGGGGCAGGGGGCTTGGGAACGAGCAGTACTTC. Translating gives CASSRGRGLGNEQYF.

This clone came up a few times. This chain joins TRBV7-2 and TRBJ2-7, with 11 bases fitting TRBD2. V trimming: 7 bases; J trimming: 3 bases; junction bases outside the gene matches: 5. In germline, CDR1 is SGHTA, CDR2 FQGNSA. The length of the CDR3 is 14 residues. The CDR3 loop reads CASTSGTSGYEQYF. The CDR3 coding sequence is TGTGCCAGCACCTCAGGGACTAGCGGCTACGAGCAGTACTTC. Complete variable domain (other parts from reference TRBV7-2 and TRBJ2-7): GAGVSQSPSNKVTEKGKDVELRCDPISGHTALYWYRQSLGQGLEFLIYFQGNSAPDKSGLPSDRFSAERTGGSVSTLTIQRTQQEDSAVYLCASTSGTSGYEQYFGPGTRLTVT.

This clone is a singleton in its sample. V and J are TRBV9 and TRBJ2-7; the match to TRBD2 covers 7 bases. Germline V gene lookup returns CDR1 SGDLS and CDR2 YYNGEE. The CDR3 covers 16 residues. V shed 4 bases and J 5 bases; nucleotides not matched to a gene: 15. CDR3 sequence reads: CASSQVEREVFHEQYF. DNA for the CDR3: TGTGCCAGCAGCCAGGTGGAGCGGGAAGTTTTCCACGAGCAGTACTTC.

The chain has TRBV6-6 and TRBJ1-5; D may be TRBD1 (6 bases). V was clipped by 6 bases and J by 3 bases, with 18 bases between them. CDR3 length: 16 amino acids. CDR1 is MNHNY, CDR2 SVGAGI, per germline (reference sequence). Here the CDR3 DNA reads TGTGCCAGCAGCCACCCGGGAGGGGGGGACAATCAGCCCCAGCATTTT. Its translation: CASSHPGGGDNQPQHF.

This clone showed up just once. This chain links TRBV11-2 with TRBJ2-2; 9 bases are a match to TRBD1. CDR1 is SGHAT and CDR2 is FQNNGV in the germline V gene. V was clipped by 2 bases and J by 1 base; unmatched bases: 2. The CDR3 is made up of 16 amino acids. The CDR3 here is CASSLRQGVNTGELFF. In DNA form, the CDR3 reads TGTGCCAGCAGCTTAAGACAGGGGGTGAACACCGGGGAGCTGTTTTTT.

The chain employs TRBV19 and TRBJ2-1; D unresolved. In germline, CDR1 is LNHDA, CDR2 SQIVND (reference sequence). Trimming stripped 6 bases from V and 0 bases from J, with 3 bases between. This CDR3 spans 12 amino acids. Here the CDR3 DNA reads TGTGCCAGTAGGAGCTCCTACAATGAGCAGTTCTTC. This encodes CASRSSYNEQFF.

The chain recombines TRBV6-1 with TRBJ1-5; no firm D call. The V and J ends lost 2 bases and 4 bases respectively, with 12 bases between them. This CDR3 region has 15 residues. Germline assignment: CDR1 MNHNS and CDR2 SASEGT. CDR3 loop: CASSESRLTNQPQHF. CDR3 nucleotides: TGTGCCAGCAGTGAAAGCAGGTTAACAAATCAGCCCCAGCATTTT.

The chain recombines TRBV30 with TRBJ2-5, with 7 bases matching TRBD2. This CDR3 comprises 16 residues. Unmatched junction bases numbered 16, after V lost 5 bases and J lost 4 bases. Germline lookup yields CDR1 GTSNPN and CDR2 SVGIG (reference sequence). This CDR3 reads CAWATGASSGGETQYF. The CDR3 DNA reads TGTGCCTGGGCGACCGGGGCGAGTTCGGGAGGAGAGACCCAGTACTTC.

The V gene is TRBV7-9, the J gene TRBJ2-3; D is ambiguous. CDR1 and CDR2 from the germline V gene are SEHNR and FQNEAQ (reference sequence). The CDR3 loop spans 14 amino acids. The ends were cut back, 1 base at V and 2 bases at J, with 7 bases in the middle. CDR3 in DNA: TGTGCCAGCAGCTTAGGATCGGCCACAGATACGCAGTATTTT. Translating gives CASSLGSATDTQYF.

The genes are TRBV6-6 and TRBJ2-5, with 13 bases aligning to TRBD2. The CDR3 length is 16 residues. V dropped 5 bases and J dropped 5; count of bases not matched to a gene: 8. Germline values: CDR1 MNHNY, CDR2 SVGAGI (reference sequence). As DNA, the CDR3 is TGTGCCAGCAGTGGGGGACTAGCGGGGATCGGGGAGACCCAGTACTTC. The encoded protein is CASSGGLAGIGETQYF.

V gene TRBV4-1 combines with J gene TRBJ2-7; 7 nucleotides agree with TRBD2. V dropped 6 bases and J dropped 2; count of bases not matched to a gene: 13. Germline CDR1 is MGHRA and CDR2 is YSYEKL. This CDR3 region has 16 residues. The CDR3 region is CASRVLDGGSAYEQYF. The CDR3 region has the DNA TGCGCCAGCAGGGTCCTTGATGGCGGGAGTGCCTACGAGCAGTACTTC.

The J gene is TRBJ2-3, the V gene TRBV5-4; 8 bases map to TRBD2. Germline-derived CDR1 and CDR2 are SGHNT and YYREEE (reference sequence). This CDR3 spans 13 amino acids. The V segment lost 3 bases and the J segment 6 bases; nucleotides outside the gene matches: 3. In nucleotides, the CDR3 is TGTGCCAGCAGCTCGGGAGGGGCGGATACGCAGTATTTT. It translates to CASSSGGADTQYF.

V gene TRBV2 combines with J gene TRBJ2-3, with 7 bases matching TRBD2. The CDR3 sequence is 15 residues long. Germline assignment: CDR1 SNHLY and CDR2 FYNNEI. Losses at the gene ends were 8 bases for V and 1 base for J; bases not matched to a gene: 9. For the CDR3, the DNA is TGTGCCAGCCTCCTGGGGGGGGACCGCACAGATACGCAGTATTTT. Protein sequence: CASLLGGDRTDTQYF. Based on the CDR3 plus reference TRBV2 and TRBJ2-3, the full variable domain is EPEVTQTPSHQVTQMGQEVILRCVPISNHLYFYWYRQILGQKVEFLVSFYNNEISEKSEIFDDQFSVERPDGSNFTLKIRSTKLEDSAMYFCASLLGGDRTDTQYFGPGTRLTVL.

Notes on this clone: This sample also contains other DNA sequences that code for the same CDR3. The chain uses TRBV29-1 and TRBJ1-1; D is undetermined. Germline loops: CDR1 SQVTM, CDR2 ANQGSEA. V lost 3 bases, J lost 2 bases, and 1 base lay in between. The CDR3 totals 10 residues. The CDR3 sequence: CSVDNTEAFF. CDR3 nucleotide sequence: TGCAGCGTTGATAACACTGAAGCTTTCTTT.

The chain couples TRBV6-5 to TRBJ2-7; D is uncertain. V dropped 1 base and J dropped 2 bases, with 9 bases sitting between them. CDR3 length equals 14 residues. Germline values: CDR1 MNHEY, CDR2 SVGAGI. CDR3 DNA: TGTGCCAGCAGTTACTATGACGTAACCTACGAGCAGTACTTC. The encoded protein is CASSYYDVTYEQYF.

The chain links TRBV11-2 to TRBJ1-1, with 7 bases fitting TRBD1. The CDR3 extends over 15 amino acids. V trimming: 5 bases; J trimming: 5 bases; junction bases outside the gene matches: 11. The germline V gene encodes CDR1 SGHAT and CDR2 FQNNGV. In DNA form, the CDR3 reads TGTGCCAGCAGCACAAAGACAGGGCCCTTGACTGAAGCTTTCTTT. It codes for CASSTKTGPLTEAFF. Using reference TRBV11-2 and TRBJ1-1 for the parts outside the CDR3, the full variable domain is EAGVAQSPRYKIIEKRQSVAFWCNPISGHATLYWYQQILGQGPKLLIQFQNNGVVDDSQLPKDRFSAERLKGVDSTLKIQPAKLEDSAVYLCASSTKTGPLTEAFFGQGTRLTVV.

The genes are TRBV4-1 and TRBJ1-1, with D possibly TRBD1 on 5 matching bases. Per germline, CDR1 MGHRA and CDR2 YSYEKL. This CDR3 is built from 14 residues. V was shortened by 4 bases and J by 4 bases, with 13 bases between the two germline ends. This chain's CDR3 is CASSPPSGGTEAFF. The CDR3 nucleotides are TGCGCCAGCAGCCCTCCGTCGGGGGGCACTGAAGCTTTCTTT.